This TCR beta chain was captured by sequencing in a study of beta chain features in type 1 diabetes. Regarding the study as a whole: Patients with Type 1 diabetes showed moderately but significantly shorter TCRB CDR3s in all four CD4+ subsets. The naive, central memory and Treg TCRB repertoires of patients appeared to be more similar to one another than those of healthy donors.

As regards this clone: Its specificity is not known.

Sorting that relied on CD45RO/CCR7/CD25/CD127/CD95/CD27 yielded CD4+ naive, central memory, regulatory and stem cell-like memory cells. Each sorted fraction was over 95% pure. V lost 5 bases and J lost 1, with 6 bases in between. This CDR3 spans 13 amino acids. From germline, CDR1 is SGHTA and CDR2 FQGTGA. Expressed TCRB transcripts were sequenced after all isolated RNA was converted to cDNA. Using immunoSEQ multiplex PCR, the repertoire was profiled, and TCRdb retains in-frame clones only, with some absent. The table shows a few hundred thousand clones, with 20% to 25% occurring only once. The chain has TRBV7-3 and TRBJ2-1, with D uncertain. This receptor was identified in a woman aged 30 to 39 with type 1 diabetes. The material sequenced was naive CD4+ T cells from blood. CDR3 DNA: TGTGCCAGCAGCCCCGGTTCCTACAATGAGCAGTTCTTC. Amino acid sequence: CASSPGSYNEQFF.